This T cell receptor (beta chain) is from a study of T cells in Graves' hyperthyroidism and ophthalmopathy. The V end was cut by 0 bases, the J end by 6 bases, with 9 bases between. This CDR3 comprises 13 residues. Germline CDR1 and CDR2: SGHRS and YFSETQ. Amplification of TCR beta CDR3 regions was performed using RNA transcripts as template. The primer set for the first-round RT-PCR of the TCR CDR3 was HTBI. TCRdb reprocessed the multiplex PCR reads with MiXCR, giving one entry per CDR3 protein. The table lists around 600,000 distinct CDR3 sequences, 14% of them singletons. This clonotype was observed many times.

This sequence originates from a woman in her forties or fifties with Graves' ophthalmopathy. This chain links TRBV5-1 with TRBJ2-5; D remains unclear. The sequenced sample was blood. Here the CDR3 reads CASSLAGKQTQYF. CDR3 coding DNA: TGCGCCAGCAGCTTGGCTGGGAAGCAGACCCAGTACTTC.